Listed below are T cell receptor beta chains from one sample, sequenced in a study of cytomegalovirus exposure and HLA in healthy donors. Assay used: immunoSEQ multiplex PCR; TCRdb lists only in-frame clones, some missing. Counted here are over 100,000 clones, roughly 80% occurring once; the ten biggest clones make up more than 2%. Sequences were obtained from PBMCs. The receptors derive from a woman aged 40 to 50 in good health and CMV-seropositive. The CDR3 runs from the conserved cysteine through the conserved F or W. The D gene is left open where the match is weak. For some rows the clone size is stated as once, few or many, or as a class when expanded; others skip it.

size	V	J	length	D	DNA	CDR3
-	TRBV7-3	TRBJ1-2	16	TRBD1	TGTGCCAGCAGCTTAACCCCAGGACAGGGGGCAGGCGGCTACACCTTC	CASSLTPGQGAGGYTF
-	TRBV29-1	TRBJ2-2	13	-	TGCAGCGTTCACAGGGTGGGCACCGGGGAGCTGTTTTTT	CSVHRVGTGELFF
-	TRBV19	TRBJ2-3	13	-	TGTGCCAGTACGCGTTCTAGCACAGATACGCAGTATTTT	CASTRSSTDTQYF
-	TRBV14	TRBJ2-5	15	-	TGTGCCAGCAGCCAAGATCTAGCCAGAACTGAGACCCAGTACTTC	CASSQDLARTETQYF
once	TRBV6-1	TRBJ2-5	15	TRBD2	TGTGCCAGCAGTGGAGGAGCGGGGACGTACGAGACCCAGTACTTC	CASSGGAGTYETQYF
-	TRBV7-9	TRBJ1-4	15	TRBD1	TGTGCCAGCAGCTCCCCGGGACAGGGGTGGGAAAAACTGTTTTTT	CASSSPGQGWEKLFF
-	TRBV5-1	TRBJ2-7	14	-	TGCGCCAGCAGCTTGGCGCAGGCCGGGGGCGAGCAGTACTTC	CASSLAQAGGEQYF
-	TRBV5-4	TRBJ2-3	16	TRBD1	TGTGCCAGCAGACCGGACAGGGGCCAGATCACAGATACGCAGTATTTT	CASRPDRGQITDTQYF
-	TRBV5-4	TRBJ1-2	13	-	TGTGCCAGCAGCTTGAATCATAACTATGGCTACACCTTC	CASSLNHNYGYTF
-	TRBV14	TRBJ2-3	15	-	TGTGCCAGCAGCCATAGAAGCGGGAGCACAGATACGCAGTATTTT	CASSHRSGSTDTQYF
-	TRBV6-5	TRBJ1-5	14	-	TGTGCCAGCAGTGCTCACAGGGAAGGACAGCCCCAGCATTTT	CASSAHREGQPQHF
-	TRBV15	TRBJ2-7	14	TRBD1	TGTGCCACCAGCAGGAACAGGGGCCCCTACGAGCAGTACTTC	CATSRNRGPYEQYF
-	TRBV7-9	TRBJ1-3	16	TRBD1	TGTGCCAGCAGCCCCGTTTATGTGGACAGGGGAAACACCATATATTTT	CASSPVYVDRGNTIYF
-	TRBV9	TRBJ2-3	13	-	TGTGCCAGCAGCACAGGGACCCCAGATACGCAGTATTTT	CASSTGTPDTQYF
-	TRBV19	TRBJ2-7	15	TRBD2	TGTGCCAGTAGTAGACTGCTAGCGGATTCCTACGAGCAGTACTTC	CASSRLLADSYEQYF
-	TRBV28	TRBJ1-5	15	TRBD1	TGTGCCAGCAGTTTCCCCGAGACAGGGGGTCAGCCCCAGCATTTT	CASSFPETGGQPQHF
-	TRBV9	TRBJ2-7	15	TRBD2	TGTGCCAGCAGCTTGGGACTAGCGGGAACCTACGAGCAGTACTTC	CASSLGLAGTYEQYF
-	TRBV19	TRBJ2-7	15	TRBD1	TGTGCCAGTAGTATAGGAGGGACAGGGGGCTACGAGCAGTACTTC	CASSIGGTGGYEQYF
-	TRBV6-6	TRBJ2-7	15	TRBD2	TGTGCCAGCAGTCACCTAGCGGGTTCCTCCTACGAGCAGTACTTC	CASSHLAGSSYEQYF
few	TRBV4-1	TRBJ2-5	16	TRBD2	TGCGCCAGCAGCCAAGCGGATAGCGGGAGTCGAGAGACCCAGTACTTC	CASSQADSGSRETQYF